Listed here are 2 T cell receptor beta chains from one sample, sequenced in a study of blood T cell repertoires in COVID-19. Sequenced by immunoSEQ multiplex PCR; TCRdb stores in-frame clones only, minus some. Of about 200,000 clones detected, 86% appear once; the ten largest clones hold about 2.2%. The sample comprised peripheral blood. The receptors stem from a woman aged 50 to 65 with acute or convalescent COVID-19.

V is TRBV7-3 and J is TRBJ1-2, with D hard to call. Trimming cost V 0 bases and J 8 bases, with 13 bases left between them. CDR3 length: 14 residues. Germline V lookup: CDR1 SGHTA, CDR2 FQGTGA. Here the CDR3 reads CASSLTIEGGGYTF. The CDR3 DNA follows: TGTGCCAGCAGCTTAACTATCGAGGGAGGGGGCTACACCTTC.

V usage is TRBV9 and J usage is TRBJ2-5; 13 nucleotides match TRBD2. Germline V gene sequence: CDR1 SGDLS, CDR2 YYNGEE. The CDR3 contains 14 residues. After removal of 3 bases from V and 4 bases from J, the junction contained 0 bases not matched to a gene. The CDR3 DNA sequence: TGTGCCAGCAGCGGGACTAGCGGGGGAGAGACCCAGTACTTC. This codes for CASSGTSGGETQYF.